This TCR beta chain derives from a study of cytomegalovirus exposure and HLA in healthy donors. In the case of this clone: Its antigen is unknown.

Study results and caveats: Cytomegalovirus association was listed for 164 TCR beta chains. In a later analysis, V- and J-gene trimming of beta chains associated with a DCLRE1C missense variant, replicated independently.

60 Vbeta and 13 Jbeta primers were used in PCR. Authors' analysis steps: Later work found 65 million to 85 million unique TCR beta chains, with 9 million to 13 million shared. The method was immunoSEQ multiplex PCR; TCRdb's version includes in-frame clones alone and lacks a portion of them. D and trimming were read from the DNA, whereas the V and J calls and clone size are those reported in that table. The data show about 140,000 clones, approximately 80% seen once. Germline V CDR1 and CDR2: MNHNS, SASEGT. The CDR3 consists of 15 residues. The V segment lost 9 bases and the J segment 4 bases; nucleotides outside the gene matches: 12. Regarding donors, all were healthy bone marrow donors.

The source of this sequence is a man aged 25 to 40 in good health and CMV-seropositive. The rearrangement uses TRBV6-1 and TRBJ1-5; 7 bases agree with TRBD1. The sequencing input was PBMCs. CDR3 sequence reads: CASFRDSFWNQPQHF. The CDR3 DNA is TGTGCCAGTTTCCGGGACAGCTTTTGGAATCAGCCCCAGCATTTT.